This is a list of T cell receptor beta chains from one sample in a study of cytomegalovirus exposure and HLA in healthy donors. Profiling relied on immunoSEQ multiplex PCR, and the TCRdb table lists in-frame clones only, not all of them. The repertoire has approximately 140,000 clones, around 75% of them found once; the top ten carry about 3%. Sequencing was performed on PBMCs. The receptor source for this set is a female donor in good health and CMV-seronegative. Both conserved end residues are part of each CDR3. D genes are given only for firm matches. Clone size is not always given. Where it is, it says once, few, many or a class for expanded clones.

>TRBJ1-1|TRBV4-3|-|-
CASSQGIPASEAFF
TGCGCCAGCAGCCAAGGAATCCCCGCGAGTGAAGCTTTCTTT
>TRBJ2-7|TRBV5-6|-|-
CASSFFRGYEQYF
TGTGCCAGCAGCTTTTTCCGGGGGTACGAGCAGTACTTC
>TRBJ1-5|TRBV28|-|TRBD1
CASSQRQGDQPQHF
TGTGCCAGCAGCCAAAGACAGGGTGATCAGCCCCAGCATTTT
>TRBJ1-4|TRBV7-9|few|TRBD1
CASSLSVTGAKEKLFF
TGTGCCAGCAGCTTGTCTGTGACAGGGGCTAAGGAAAAACTGTTTTTT
>TRBJ2-5|TRBV5-1|-|TRBD2
CASSSGLAKETQYF
TGCGCCAGCAGCTCGGGACTAGCTAAAGAGACCCAGTACTTC
>TRBJ1-4|TRBV9|-|-
CASSVAQGGEKLFF
TGTGCCAGCAGCGTAGCACAGGGTGGGGAAAAACTGTTTTTT
>TRBJ1-1|TRBV7-9|-|-
CASSSRTEAFF
TGTGCCAGCAGCTCGAGGACTGAAGCTTTCTTT
>TRBJ2-3|TRBV6-6|-|-
CASSLRLGGTDTQYF
TGTGCCAGCAGTTTACGTCTTGGAGGCACAGATACGCAGTATTTT
>TRBJ1-1|TRBV2|few|-
CASTVGGTEAFF
TGTGCCAGCACGGTGGGGGGCACTGAAGCTTTCTTT
>TRBJ1-6|TRBV21-1|-|-
CASSKGDRGFHSPLHF
TGTGCCAGCAGCAAAGGGGACAGGGGGTTTCATTCACCCCTCCACTTT
>TRBJ1-1|TRBV28|few|-
CATHPSGGTGGTEAFF
TGTGCTACTCACCCCTCGGGAGGGACGGGGGGCACTGAAGCTTTCTTT
>TRBJ1-1|TRBV7-9|-|-
CASRDRNTEAFF
TGTGCCAGCAGGGACAGAAACACTGAAGCTTTCTTT
>TRBJ2-6|TRBV2|-|-
CASFFGQTFSGANVLTF
TGTGCCAGCTTCTTTGGACAGACCTTTTCTGGGGCCAACGTCCTGACTTTC
>TRBJ2-3|TRBV5-5|-|-
CASSQTDTQYF
TGTGCCAGCAGCCAGACAGATACGCAGTATTTT
>TRBJ2-5|TRBV30|-|-
CAWSLWSGFGETQYF
TGTGCCTGGAGCCTCTGGTCTGGATTCGGGGAGACCCAGTACTTC
>TRBJ2-4|TRBV7-9|few|-
CASSLGDREVDIQYF
TGTGCCAGCAGCTTAGGAGACAGGGAGGTGGACATTCAGTACTTC
>TRBJ1-4|TRBV28|-|TRBD1
CASSSRGQGANEKLFF
TGTGCCAGCAGTTCCCGGGGACAGGGAGCAAATGAAAAACTGTTTTTT
>TRBJ1-3|TRBV7-9|-|-
CASPDGDTIYF
TGTGCCAGCCCCGACGGGGACACCATATATTTT
>TRBJ1-1|TRBV12-5|few|-
CASGLVTIGGRRNTEAFF
TGTGCTAGTGGTTTGGTAACGATTGGGGGCAGGAGGAACACTGAAGCTTTCTTT
>TRBJ1-5|TRBV5-6|-|-
CASSWGHRDQPQHF
TGTGCCAGCAGCTGGGGCCACCGCGATCAGCCCCAGCATTTT
>TRBJ2-5|TRBV5-1|-|TRBD2
CASSLGFSGGVKETQYF
TGCGCCAGCAGCTTGGGTTTTTCGGGGGGTGTAAAAGAGACCCAGTACTTC
>TRBJ1-1|TRBV6-6|once|-
CASSYASEAFF
TGTGCCAGCAGTTACGCGTCTGAAGCTTTCTTT
>TRBJ1-2|TRBV7-2|-|-
CASSPYGYGYTF
TGTGCCAGCAGCCCATACGGTTATGGCTACACCTTC
>TRBJ2-5|TRBV6-6|-|-
CASSSQTDWQETQYF
TGTGCCAGCAGTTCCCAGACCGACTGGCAGGAGACCCAGTACTTC
>TRBJ2-5|TRBV18|-|-
CASSPQFGGETQYF
TGTGCCAGCTCACCACAGTTTGGCGGGGAGACCCAGTACTTC
>TRBJ1-2|TRBV9|-|-
CASSSGDSGYTF
TGTGCCAGCAGCTCCGGGGATTCTGGCTACACCTTC
>TRBJ2-2|TRBV5-5|-|-
CASRTTGTGELFF
TGTGCCAGCAGAACAACAGGGACCGGGGAGCTGTTTTTT
>TRBJ1-5|TRBV2|few|-
CASSEEGASQPQHF
TGTGCCAGCAGTGAAGAAGGGGCAAGTCAGCCCCAGCATTTT
>TRBJ2-7|TRBV5-1|-|TRBD1
CASSLDRGAYEQYF
TGCGCCAGCAGCTTGGACAGGGGGGCCTACGAGCAGTACTTC
>TRBJ2-5|TRBV4-3|-|TRBD2
CASSQDRSSGGKETQYF
TGCGCCAGCAGCCAAGATAGGAGTAGCGGGGGTAAAGAGACCCAGTACTTC
>TRBJ2-5|TRBV29-1|-|TRBD1
CSVGTGRAETQYF
TGCAGCGTTGGGACAGGTCGGGCAGAGACCCAGTACTTC
>TRBJ1-2|TRBV5-1|few|-
CASSLEGGRGYTF
TGCGCCAGCAGCTTGGAAGGGGGACGGGGCTACACCTTC
>TRBJ1-2|TRBV29-1|-|-
CSVGEDNNGYTF
TGCAGCGTAGGAGAGGACAATAATGGCTACACCTTC
>TRBJ1-2|TRBV5-4|few|-
CASAGQGEGGYTF
TGTGCCAGCGCTGGGCAGGGCGAAGGGGGCTACACCTTC
>TRBJ1-2|TRBV19|-|-
CASSIDRGDVSYGYTF
TGTGCCAGTAGTATAGATCGCGGAGACGTGAGCTATGGCTACACCTTC
>TRBJ1-1|TRBV7-9|-|TRBD1
CASSPSSRGAGAFF
TGTGCCAGCAGCCCGTCGAGCAGGGGGGCTGGGGCTTTCTTT
>TRBJ2-7|TRBV6-5|-|-
CASSYSRDNRHEQYF
TGTGCCAGCAGTTACTCGAGAGACAATCGCCACGAGCAGTACTTC
>TRBJ2-2|TRBV7-6|once|TRBD2
CASSPSSGGNTGELFF
TGTGCCAGCAGCCCCTCTAGCGGTGGGAACACCGGGGAGCTGTTTTTT
>TRBJ1-2|TRBV5-6|-|-
CASSLTARYGYTF
TGTGCCAGCAGCCTGACAGCTCGCTATGGCTACACCTTC
>TRBJ1-2|TRBV30|-|TRBD1
CAWSFLPGQGAYGYTF
TGTGCCTGGAGTTTTCTACCGGGACAGGGGGCTTATGGCTACACCTTC
>TRBJ2-7|TRBV15|once|-
CATSRGGQSYEQYF
TGTGCCACCAGCAGGGGCGGACAGTCCTACGAGCAGTACTTC
>TRBJ1-2|TRBV7-9|-|-
CASSADRLYGYTF
TGTGCCAGCAGCGCAGACAGGCTCTATGGCTACACCTTC
>TRBJ2-7|TRBV7-9|-|TRBD1
CSSSWTGVGEQYF
TGTTCCAGCAGCTGGACAGGGGTGGGCGAGCAGTACTTC
>TRBJ2-7|TRBV6-5|-|-
CASSQSRYEQYF
TGTGCCAGCAGCCAAAGCCGCTACGAGCAGTACTTC
>TRBJ2-7|TRBV7-2|few|TRBD2
CASSPLLAGAAEQYF
TGTGCCAGCAGCCCCCTGCTAGCGGGGGCCGCCGAGCAGTACTTC
>TRBJ2-6|TRBV7-3|-|-
CASSSGGSGANVLTF
TGTGCCAGCAGTTCAGGAGGGTCTGGGGCCAACGTCCTGACTTTC
>TRBJ1-2|TRBV6-1|-|-
CASSDRRANYGYTF
TGTGCCAGCAGTGACAGGCGAGCTAACTATGGCTACACCTTC